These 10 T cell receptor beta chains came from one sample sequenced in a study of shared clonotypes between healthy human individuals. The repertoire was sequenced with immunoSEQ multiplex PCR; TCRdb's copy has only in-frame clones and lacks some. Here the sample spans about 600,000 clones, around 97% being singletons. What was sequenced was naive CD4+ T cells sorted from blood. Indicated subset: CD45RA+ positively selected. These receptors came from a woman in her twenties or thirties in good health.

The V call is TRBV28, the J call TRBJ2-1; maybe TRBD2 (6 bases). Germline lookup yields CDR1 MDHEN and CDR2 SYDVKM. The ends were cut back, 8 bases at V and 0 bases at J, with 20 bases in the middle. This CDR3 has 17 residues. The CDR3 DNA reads TGTGCCAGCGGTGGGGGAGGCCAGAAGGGCTCCTACAATGAGCAGTTCTTC. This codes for CASGGGGQKGSYNEQFF.

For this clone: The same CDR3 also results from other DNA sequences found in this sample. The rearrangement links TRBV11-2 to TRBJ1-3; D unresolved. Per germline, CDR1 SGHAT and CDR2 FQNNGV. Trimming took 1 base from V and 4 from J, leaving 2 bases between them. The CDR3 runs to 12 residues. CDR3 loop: CASSLAGNTIYF. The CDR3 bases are TGTGCCAGCAGCTTAGCCGGAAACACCATATATTTT.

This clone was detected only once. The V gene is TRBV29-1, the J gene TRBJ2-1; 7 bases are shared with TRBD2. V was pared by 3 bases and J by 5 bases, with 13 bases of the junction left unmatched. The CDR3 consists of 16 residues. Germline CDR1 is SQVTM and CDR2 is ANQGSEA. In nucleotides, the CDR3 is TGCAGCGTTGACTACGCCTACTCCACTAGCGACAATGAGCAGTTCTTC. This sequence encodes CSVDYAYSTSDNEQFF.

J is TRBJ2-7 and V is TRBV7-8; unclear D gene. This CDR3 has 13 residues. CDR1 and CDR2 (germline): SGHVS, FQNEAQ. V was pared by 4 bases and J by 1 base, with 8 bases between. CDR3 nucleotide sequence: TGTGCCAGCAGCTCCCAGACTTCCTACGAGCAGTACTTC. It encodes CASSSQTSYEQYF.

The CDR3 here is CASSLGHVGEAFF. CDR3 coding DNA: TGTGCCAGCAGCTTAGGCCACGTAGGGGAGGCTTTCTTT. The chain uses TRBV13 and TRBJ1-1, with D possibly TRBD1 on 5 matching bases. Trimming removed 0 bases at V and 11 bases at J, with 13 bases between. From germline, CDR1 is PRHDT and CDR2 FYEKMQ (reference sequence). The CDR3 is 13 amino acids.

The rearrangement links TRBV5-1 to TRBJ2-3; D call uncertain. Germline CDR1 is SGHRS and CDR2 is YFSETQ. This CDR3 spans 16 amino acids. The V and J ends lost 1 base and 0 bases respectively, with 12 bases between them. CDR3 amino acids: CASSLITESSTDTQYF. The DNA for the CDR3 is TGCGCCAGCAGCTTGATCACAGAGTCTAGCACAGATACGCAGTATTTT.

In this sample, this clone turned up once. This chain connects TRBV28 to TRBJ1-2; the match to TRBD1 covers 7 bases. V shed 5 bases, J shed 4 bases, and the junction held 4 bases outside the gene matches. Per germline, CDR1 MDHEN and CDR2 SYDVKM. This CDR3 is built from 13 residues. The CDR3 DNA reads TGTGCCAGCAGTATGACAGGGAGCTATGGCTACACCTTC. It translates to CASSMTGSYGYTF.

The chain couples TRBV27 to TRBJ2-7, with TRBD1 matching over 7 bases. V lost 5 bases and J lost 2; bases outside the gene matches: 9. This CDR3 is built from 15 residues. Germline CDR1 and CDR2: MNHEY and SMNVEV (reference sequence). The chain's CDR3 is CASSPLTGIPYEQYF. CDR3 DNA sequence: TGTGCCAGCAGTCCCTTGACAGGGATCCCCTACGAGCAGTACTTC.

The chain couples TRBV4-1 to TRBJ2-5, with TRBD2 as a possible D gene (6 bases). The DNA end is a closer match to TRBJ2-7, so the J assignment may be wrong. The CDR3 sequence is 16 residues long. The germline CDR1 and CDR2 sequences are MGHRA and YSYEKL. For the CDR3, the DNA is TGCGCCAGCAGCCAGGCTGGCGGGGCCCCTTCCTACGAGCAGTACTTC. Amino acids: CASSQAGGAPSYEQYF.

This CDR3 is CASSERWGNQPQHF. The CDR3 nucleotides are TGTGCCAGCAGTGAACGGTGGGGCAATCAGCCCCAGCATTTT. The chain joins TRBV6-1 to TRBJ1-5; no definite D call. The CDR3 is 14 residues long. Germline-derived CDR1 and CDR2 are MNHNS and SASEGT. V was trimmed by 2 bases and J by 2 bases, leaving 7 bases between them.